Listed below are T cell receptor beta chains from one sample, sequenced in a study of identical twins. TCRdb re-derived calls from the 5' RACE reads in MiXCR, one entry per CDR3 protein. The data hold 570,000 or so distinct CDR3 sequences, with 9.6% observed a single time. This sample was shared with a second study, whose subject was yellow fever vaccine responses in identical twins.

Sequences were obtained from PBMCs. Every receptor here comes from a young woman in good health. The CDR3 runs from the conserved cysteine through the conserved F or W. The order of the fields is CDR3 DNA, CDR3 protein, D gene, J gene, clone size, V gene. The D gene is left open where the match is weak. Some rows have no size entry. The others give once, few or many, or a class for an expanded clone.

CDR3 DNA: TGTGCCAGCAGCTCCTTGGACAGTAGCAATCAGCCCCAGCATTTT
CDR3 protein: CASSSLDSSNQPQHF
D gene: -
J gene: TRBJ1-5
clone size: many
V gene: TRBV7-2

CDR3 DNA: TGTGCCAGCAGTGACCGCCACTCAACCCGGGACAGAGTTTACGAGCAGTACTTC
CDR3 protein: CASSDRHSTRDRVYEQYF
D gene: TRBD1
J gene: TRBJ2-7
clone size: few
V gene: TRBV6-4

CDR3 DNA: TGTGCCAGCAGCTGGACGGTGCCCGGGGAGCTGTTTTTT
CDR3 protein: CASSWTVPGELFF
D gene: -
J gene: TRBJ2-2
clone size: -
V gene: TRBV11-2

CDR3 DNA: TGTGCCATCAGTGGGAGTCAGGGACCGGGGCAAGATACGCAGTATTTT
CDR3 protein: CAISGSQGPGQDTQYF
D gene: -
J gene: TRBJ2-3
clone size: few
V gene: TRBV10-3

CDR3 DNA: TGTGCCAGCAGCCCGATCTCAGAGACCCAGTACTTC
CDR3 protein: CASSPISETQYF
D gene: -
J gene: TRBJ2-5
clone size: many
V gene: TRBV7-9

CDR3 DNA: TGTGCCAGCAGTAACGGGCCTACTAGGGCTAAGAACACTGAAGCTTTCTTT
CDR3 protein: CASSNGPTRAKNTEAFF
D gene: -
J gene: TRBJ1-1
clone size: many
V gene: TRBV27

CDR3 DNA: TGCGCCAGCAGCTTGGCAGGGCTAGCAGGGAACACCGGGGAGCTGTTTTTT
CDR3 protein: CASSLAGLAGNTGELFF
D gene: -
J gene: TRBJ2-2
clone size: few
V gene: TRBV5-1

CDR3 DNA: TGTGCCAGCAGTTACGCCTTAGGAGGGATGAACACTGAAGCTTTCTTT
CDR3 protein: CASSYALGGMNTEAFF
D gene: -
J gene: TRBJ1-1
clone size: many
V gene: TRBV6-2/TRBV6-3

CDR3 DNA: TGTGCCACCAGGGGGACAGGAGAAGAGACCCAGTACTTC
CDR3 protein: CATRGTGEETQYF
D gene: TRBD1
J gene: TRBJ2-5
clone size: many
V gene: TRBV24-1

CDR3 DNA: TGTGCCAGCGGAGACAGGGTTGCCGAGCAGTACTTC
CDR3 protein: CASGDRVAEQYF
D gene: TRBD1
J gene: TRBJ2-7
clone size: few
V gene: TRBV27

CDR3 DNA: TGTGCCAGCTCACCTCTTGGCGGCAGGACCACCGGGGAGCTGTTTTTT
CDR3 protein: CASSPLGGRTTGELFF
D gene: -
J gene: TRBJ2-2
clone size: few
V gene: TRBV18

CDR3 DNA: TGTGCCAGCAGCTTAAGAGGGGGTCGAGATTCACCCCTCCACTTT
CDR3 protein: CASSLRGGRDSPLHF
D gene: -
J gene: TRBJ1-6
clone size: -
V gene: TRBV7-3

CDR3 DNA: TGTGCCAGCACCTTCCCGACGACAGAGACAGATACGCAGTATTTT
CDR3 protein: CASTFPTTETDTQYF
D gene: -
J gene: TRBJ2-3
clone size: many
V gene: TRBV7-9

CDR3 DNA: TGTGCCAGCAGCGGGACTCGGTTTATCAATGAGCAGTTCTTC
CDR3 protein: CASSGTRFINEQFF
D gene: -
J gene: TRBJ2-1
clone size: -
V gene: TRBV2

CDR3 DNA: TGCGCCAGCAGCCAAGATCCAGCAGGGGGCCCAAACACTGAAGCTTTCTTT
CDR3 protein: CASSQDPAGGPNTEAFF
D gene: TRBD1
J gene: TRBJ1-1
clone size: -
V gene: TRBV4-3

CDR3 DNA: TGTGCCAGCGGGGGACTAGCCACCGAGCAGTACTTC
CDR3 protein: CASGGLATEQYF
D gene: TRBD2
J gene: TRBJ2-7
clone size: few
V gene: TRBV6-2/TRBV6-3

CDR3 DNA: TGCGCCAGCAGCCAAGGGGGATTCGTCGAAGAGACCCAGTACTTC
CDR3 protein: CASSQGGFVEETQYF
D gene: -
J gene: TRBJ2-5
clone size: many
V gene: TRBV5-1

CDR3 DNA: TGCGCCAGCAGCTCGTCCTCTAGCGGGGCTGAGACCCAGTACTTC
CDR3 protein: CASSSSSSGAETQYF
D gene: TRBD2
J gene: TRBJ2-5
clone size: few
V gene: TRBV5-1

CDR3 DNA: TGTGCCAGCAGTTCCCCAGGGGGCCCCTACAATGAGCAGTTCTTC
CDR3 protein: CASSSPGGPYNEQFF
D gene: TRBD1
J gene: TRBJ2-1
clone size: -
V gene: TRBV6-2/TRBV6-3

CDR3 DNA: TGTGCCAGCAGCGCGAGGTCATGGGCCGAGCAGTACTTC
CDR3 protein: CASSARSWAEQYF
D gene: -
J gene: TRBJ2-7
clone size: few
V gene: TRBV9

CDR3 DNA: TGTGCCAGCAGGCCGGGGGGGAATCAGCCCCAGCATTTT
CDR3 protein: CASRPGGNQPQHF
D gene: -
J gene: TRBJ1-5
clone size: many
V gene: TRBV6-1

CDR3 DNA: TGTGCCAGCAGCCAGGGACTAGCGTTACACAATGAGCAGTTCTTC
CDR3 protein: CASSQGLALHNEQFF
D gene: TRBD2
J gene: TRBJ2-1
clone size: -
V gene: TRBV3-1

CDR3 DNA: TGTGCCAGCAGTCGGGGAGTTGAAGAGACCCAGTACTTC
CDR3 protein: CASSRGVEETQYF
D gene: -
J gene: TRBJ2-5
clone size: few
V gene: TRBV6-1

CDR3 DNA: TGCGCCAGCAGCCAAGCTCGACAGGGGAGTCAGCCCCAGCATTTT
CDR3 protein: CASSQARQGSQPQHF
D gene: TRBD1
J gene: TRBJ1-5
clone size: few
V gene: TRBV4-1

CDR3 DNA: TGTGCCAGCAGCTCGATCTCCTACAATGAGCAGTTCTTC
CDR3 protein: CASSSISYNEQFF
D gene: -
J gene: TRBJ2-1
clone size: few
V gene: TRBV7-6

CDR3 DNA: TGCGCCAGCAGCTTGGTGAGAGGTGGGGAGCAGTACTTC
CDR3 protein: CASSLVRGGEQYF
D gene: -
J gene: TRBJ2-7
clone size: -
V gene: TRBV5-1

CDR3 DNA: TGTGCCACCCAAAGGGAGGGCATCGGTGAGCAGTTCTTC
CDR3 protein: CATQREGIGEQFF
D gene: TRBD2
J gene: TRBJ2-1
clone size: many
V gene: TRBV10-3

CDR3 DNA: TGTGCCAGTAAGGGGGCGGGGAACAATGAGCAGTTCTTC
CDR3 protein: CASKGAGNNEQFF
D gene: -
J gene: TRBJ2-1
clone size: many
V gene: TRBV25-1

CDR3 DNA: TGTGCCAGCAGCCATCCCGGCGTTGGGGATCAGCAGTTCTTC
CDR3 protein: CASSHPGVGDQQFF
D gene: -
J gene: TRBJ2-1
clone size: few
V gene: TRBV3-1

CDR3 DNA: TGTGCCAGCAGTCCATCGGACGCCCACCCCACAGATACGCAGTATTTT
CDR3 protein: CASSPSDAHPTDTQYF
D gene: -
J gene: TRBJ2-3
clone size: -
V gene: TRBV12-3/TRBV12-4

CDR3 DNA: TGTGCCACCGGGACTAGCGGAAGAAATGAGCAGTTCTTC
CDR3 protein: CATGTSGRNEQFF
D gene: TRBD2
J gene: TRBJ2-1
clone size: many
V gene: TRBV24-1

CDR3 DNA: TGTGCCAGCAGCTCAACAGGGGTGAACACCGGGGAGCTGTTTTTT
CDR3 protein: CASSSTGVNTGELFF
D gene: TRBD1
J gene: TRBJ2-2
clone size: -
V gene: TRBV7-2

CDR3 DNA: TGTGCCAGCAGGGACAGAACTCTCCAAGAGACCCAGTACTTC
CDR3 protein: CASRDRTLQETQYF
D gene: -
J gene: TRBJ2-5
clone size: -
V gene: TRBV6-2/TRBV6-3

CDR3 DNA: TGCAGTGCTCGGGCCCTAGCGGGACCTAACGCGAACACCGGGGAGCTGTTTTTT
CDR3 protein: CSARALAGPNANTGELFF
D gene: TRBD2
J gene: TRBJ2-2
clone size: few
V gene: TRBV20-1

CDR3 DNA: TGCAGTGCGTGGACAGGGACTCAGCCCCAGCATTTT
CDR3 protein: CSAWTGTQPQHF
D gene: TRBD1
J gene: TRBJ1-5
clone size: -
V gene: TRBV20-1

CDR3 DNA: TGTGCCAGCAGCTTTGACCAGGGGGCGCGTCAAGAGACCCAGTACTTC
CDR3 protein: CASSFDQGARQETQYF
D gene: TRBD1
J gene: TRBJ2-5
clone size: -
V gene: TRBV5-6

CDR3 DNA: TGTGCCAGCAGTTTGTCACCGAACACCGGGGAGCTGTTTTTT
CDR3 protein: CASSLSPNTGELFF
D gene: -
J gene: TRBJ2-2
clone size: many
V gene: TRBV12-3/TRBV12-4

CDR3 DNA: TGTGCCAGCAGTTACTCGAGTCTGCAGGGCGACACCATATATTTT
CDR3 protein: CASSYSSLQGDTIYF
D gene: -
J gene: TRBJ1-3
clone size: many
V gene: TRBV6-5

CDR3 DNA: TGTGCCAGCAGCCTGACTAGCTTGGTAGATACGCAGTATTTT
CDR3 protein: CASSLTSLVDTQYF
D gene: TRBD2
J gene: TRBJ2-3
clone size: many
V gene: TRBV7-2

CDR3 DNA: TGCGCCAGCAGCCAAAAGGGACCATACTCCTACAATGAGCAGTTCTTC
CDR3 protein: CASSQKGPYSYNEQFF
D gene: -
J gene: TRBJ2-1
clone size: few
V gene: TRBV4-3

CDR3 DNA: TGTGCCAGCAGTTACGGGGGGGTCGGGGCCAACGTCCTGACTTTC
CDR3 protein: CASSYGGVGANVLTF
D gene: TRBD2
J gene: TRBJ2-6
clone size: -
V gene: TRBV6-5

CDR3 DNA: TGTGCCAGCACCCAATCCCAGGGGGCGGGCGGGGAGCTGTTTTTT
CDR3 protein: CASTQSQGAGGELFF
D gene: TRBD1
J gene: TRBJ2-2
clone size: few
V gene: TRBV7-2

CDR3 DNA: TGTGCCAGCAGCTTAGTACAGCCTAGCCGCGAGCAGTTCTTC
CDR3 protein: CASSLVQPSREQFF
D gene: -
J gene: TRBJ2-1
clone size: -
V gene: TRBV7-2

CDR3 DNA: TGTGCCAGCAGCCAAGATGGAGTGTATGAGCAGTTCTTC
CDR3 protein: CASSQDGVYEQFF
D gene: -
J gene: TRBJ2-1
clone size: -
V gene: TRBV4-2